This TCR beta chain emerged from a study of pediatric ulcerative colitis. Whole-study results and caveats: Two patients had blood samples with substantially reduced template counts.

Sequencing depth was up to 500,000 reads per sample. TCRdb's table, derived via immunoSEQ multiplex PCR, lists solely in-frame clones and lacks some. The data contain over 45,000 clones, around 81% of them singletons. With regard to this clone: Its target is not known.

One to two pinch biopsies were taken from the rectum during colonoscopy. The receptor's source is a girl under 18 with moderate ulcerative colitis. Sequences were obtained from gut tissue.

CDR3 bases: TGTGCCAGCAGCCCCTCATCCGGGACAGGGGACGAGCAGTACTTC. Translating it yields CASSPSSGTGDEQYF. The V gene is TRBV9, the J gene TRBJ2-5; 10 bases match TRBD1. TRBJ2-7 matches the DNA end more closely, so the J call is doubtful. Germline V gene sequence: CDR1 SGDLS, CDR2 YYNGEE. CDR3 length: 15 residues.